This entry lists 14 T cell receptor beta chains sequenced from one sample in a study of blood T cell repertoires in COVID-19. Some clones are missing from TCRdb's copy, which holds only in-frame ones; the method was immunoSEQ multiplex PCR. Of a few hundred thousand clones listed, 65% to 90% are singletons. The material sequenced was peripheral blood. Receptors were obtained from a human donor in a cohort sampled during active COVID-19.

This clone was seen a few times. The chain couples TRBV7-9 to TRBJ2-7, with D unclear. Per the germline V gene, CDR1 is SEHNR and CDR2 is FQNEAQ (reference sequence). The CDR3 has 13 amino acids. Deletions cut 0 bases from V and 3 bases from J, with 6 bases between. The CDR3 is CASSLAPGYEQYF. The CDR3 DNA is TGTGCCAGCAGCTTAGCGCCGGGCTACGAGCAGTACTTC. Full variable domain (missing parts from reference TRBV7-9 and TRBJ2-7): DTGVSQNPRHKITKRGQNVTFRCDPISEHNRLYWYRQTLGQGPEFLTYFQNEAQLEKSRLLSDRFSAERPKGSFSTLEIQRTEQGDSAMYLCASSLAPGYEQYFGPGTRLTVT.

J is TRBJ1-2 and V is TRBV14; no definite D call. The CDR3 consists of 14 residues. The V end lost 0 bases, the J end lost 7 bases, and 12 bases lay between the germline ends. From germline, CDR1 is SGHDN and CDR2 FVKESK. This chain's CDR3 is CASSQDTRRVGYTF. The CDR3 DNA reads TGTGCCAGCAGCCAAGATACGAGAAGAGTTGGCTACACCTTC.

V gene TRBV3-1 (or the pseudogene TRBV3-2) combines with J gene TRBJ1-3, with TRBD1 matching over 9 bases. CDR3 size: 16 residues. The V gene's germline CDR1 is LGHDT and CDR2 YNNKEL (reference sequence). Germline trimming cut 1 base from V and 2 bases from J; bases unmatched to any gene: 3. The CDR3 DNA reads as TGTGCCAGCAGCCAAGTAACAGGGGGCACTGGAAACACCATATATTTT. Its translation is CASSQVTGGTGNTIYF.

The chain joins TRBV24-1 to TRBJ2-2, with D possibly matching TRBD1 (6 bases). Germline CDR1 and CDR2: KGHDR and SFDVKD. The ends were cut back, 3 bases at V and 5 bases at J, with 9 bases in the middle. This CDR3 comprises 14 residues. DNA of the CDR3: TGTGCCACCAGTGATCCCAGGGGAACCGGGGAGCTGTTTTTT. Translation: CATSDPRGTGELFF.

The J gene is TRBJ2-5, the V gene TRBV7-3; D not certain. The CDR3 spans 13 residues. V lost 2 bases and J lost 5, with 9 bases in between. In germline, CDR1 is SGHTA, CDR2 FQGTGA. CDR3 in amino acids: CASSLGPQETQYF. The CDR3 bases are TGTGCCAGCAGCTTAGGGCCTCAGGAGACCCAGTACTTC.

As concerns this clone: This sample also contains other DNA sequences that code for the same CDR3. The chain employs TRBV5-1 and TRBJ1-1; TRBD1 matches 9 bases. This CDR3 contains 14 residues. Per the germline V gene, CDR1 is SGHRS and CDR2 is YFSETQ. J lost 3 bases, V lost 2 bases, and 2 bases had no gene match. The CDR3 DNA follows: TGCGCCAGCAGCTTAACAGGGGGCTACACTGAAGCTTTCTTT. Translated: CASSLTGGYTEAFF.

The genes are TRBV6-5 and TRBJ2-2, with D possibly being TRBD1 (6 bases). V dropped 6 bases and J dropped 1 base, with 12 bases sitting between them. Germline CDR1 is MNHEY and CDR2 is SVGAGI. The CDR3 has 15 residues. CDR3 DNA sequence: TGTGCCAGCAGGTCAGGGGTGTGGAACACCGGGGAGCTGTTTTTT. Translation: CASRSGVWNTGELFF.

The DNA for the CDR3 is TGTGCCAGCAGCCCAGTGGATAGCGGGGCAGATACGCAGTATTTT. Amino acid sequence: CASSPVDSGADTQYF. The chain is built from TRBV11-2 and TRBJ2-3, with TRBD2 identical over 8 bases. CDR1 is SGHAT and CDR2 is FQNNGV in the germline V gene. V shed 5 bases and J 4 bases; nucleotides not matched to a gene: 8. The CDR3 runs 15 residues.

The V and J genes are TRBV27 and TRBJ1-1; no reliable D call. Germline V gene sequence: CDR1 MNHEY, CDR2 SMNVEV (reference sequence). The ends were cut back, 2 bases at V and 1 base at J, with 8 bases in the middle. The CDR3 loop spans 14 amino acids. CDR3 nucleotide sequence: TGTGCCAGCAGTTTAGTTCCGAGGAACACTGAAGCTTTCTTT. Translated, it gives CASSLVPRNTEAFF.

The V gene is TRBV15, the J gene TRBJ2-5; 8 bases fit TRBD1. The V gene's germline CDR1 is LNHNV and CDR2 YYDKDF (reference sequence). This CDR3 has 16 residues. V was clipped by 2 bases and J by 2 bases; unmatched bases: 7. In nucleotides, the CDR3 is TGTGCCACCAGCAGACTCCGTACAGGGGGGCAAGAGACCCAGTACTTC. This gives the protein CATSRLRTGGQETQYF.

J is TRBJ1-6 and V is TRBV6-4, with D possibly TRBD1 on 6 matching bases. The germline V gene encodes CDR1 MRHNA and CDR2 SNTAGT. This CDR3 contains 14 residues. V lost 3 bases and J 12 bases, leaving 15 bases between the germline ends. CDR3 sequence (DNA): TGTGCCAGCAGTGAACAGGGCTATTCGGGACCCCTCCACTTT. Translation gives CASSEQGYSGPLHF.

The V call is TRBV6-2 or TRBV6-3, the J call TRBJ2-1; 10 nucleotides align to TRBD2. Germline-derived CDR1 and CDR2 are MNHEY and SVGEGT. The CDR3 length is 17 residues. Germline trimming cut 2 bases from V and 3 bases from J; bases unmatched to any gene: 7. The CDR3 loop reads CASSYREGLAVYNEQFF. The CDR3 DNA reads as TGTGCCAGCAGTTACAGGGAAGGACTAGCGGTCTACAATGAGCAGTTCTTC.

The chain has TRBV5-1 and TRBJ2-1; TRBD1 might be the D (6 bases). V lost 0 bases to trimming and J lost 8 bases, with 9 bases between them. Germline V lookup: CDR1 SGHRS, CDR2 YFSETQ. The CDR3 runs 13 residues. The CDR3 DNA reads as TGCGCCAGCAGCTTGGCGACAGGCGATGAGCAGTTCTTC. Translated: CASSLATGDEQFF.

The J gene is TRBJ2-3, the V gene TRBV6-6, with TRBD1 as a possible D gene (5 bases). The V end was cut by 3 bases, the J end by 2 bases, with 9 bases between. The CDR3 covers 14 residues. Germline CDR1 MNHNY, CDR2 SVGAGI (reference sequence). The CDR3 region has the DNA TGTGCCAGCAGTTATAGACAGCACACAGATACGCAGTATTTT. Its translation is CASSYRQHTDTQYF.